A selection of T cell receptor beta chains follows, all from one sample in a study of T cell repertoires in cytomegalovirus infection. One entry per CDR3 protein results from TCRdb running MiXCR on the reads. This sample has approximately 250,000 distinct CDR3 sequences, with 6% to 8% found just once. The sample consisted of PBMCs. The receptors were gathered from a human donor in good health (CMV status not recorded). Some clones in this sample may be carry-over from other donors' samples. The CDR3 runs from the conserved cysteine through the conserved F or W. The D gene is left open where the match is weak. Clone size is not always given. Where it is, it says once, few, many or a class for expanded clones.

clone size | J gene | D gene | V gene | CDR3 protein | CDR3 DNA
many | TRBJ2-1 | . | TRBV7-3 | CASSSDGPYNEQFF | TGTGCCAGCAGCTCGGACGGCCCTTACAATGAGCAGTTCTTC
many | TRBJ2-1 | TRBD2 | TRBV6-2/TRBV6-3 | CASSYRTGGPGNEQFF | TGTGCCAGCAGTTACAGAACGGGGGGGCCAGGCAATGAGCAGTTCTTC
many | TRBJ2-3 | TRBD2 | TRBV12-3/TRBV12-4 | CASGSGGAAADTQYF | TGTGCCAGTGGTAGCGGGGGGGCGGCGGCAGATACGCAGTATTTT
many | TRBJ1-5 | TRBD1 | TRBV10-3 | CAISERQGDQPQHF | TGTGCCATCAGTGAGAGACAGGGTGATCAGCCCCAGCATTTT
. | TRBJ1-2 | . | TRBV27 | CASSLSSGRGYTF | TGTGCCAGCAGTTTGTCTTCAGGAAGAGGCTACACCTTC
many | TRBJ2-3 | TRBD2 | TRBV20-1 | CSARDTRGLAGVPDTQYF | TGCAGTGCTAGAGATACAAGAGGACTAGCGGGGGTTCCAGATACGCAGTATTTT
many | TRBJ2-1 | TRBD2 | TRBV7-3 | CASSLTGLARNNNEQFF | TGTGCCAGCAGCTTGACGGGACTAGCGAGAAACAACAATGAGCAGTTCTTC
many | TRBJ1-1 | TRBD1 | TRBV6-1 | CASRYTGVPSTEAFF | TGTGCCAGCAGATATACAGGGGTACCCAGCACTGAAGCTTTCTTT
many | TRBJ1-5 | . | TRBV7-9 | CASSLGGDSNQPQHF | TGTGCCAGCAGCTTAGGGGGAGACAGCAATCAGCCCCAGCATTTT
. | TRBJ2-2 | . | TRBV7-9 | CASSPLGELFF | TGTGCCAGCAGCCCTCTCGGGGAGTTGTTTTTT
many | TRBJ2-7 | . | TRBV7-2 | CASSLSPGIQKSYEQYF | TGTGCCAGCAGCTTGAGCCCGGGGATACAGAAATCCTACGAGCAGTACTTC
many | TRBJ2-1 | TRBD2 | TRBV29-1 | CSVERWTSGPYNEQFF | TGCAGCGTTGAACGTTGGACTAGCGGGCCCTACAATGAGCAGTTCTTC
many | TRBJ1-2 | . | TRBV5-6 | CASSLTGRYTF | TGTGCCAGCAGCTTGACAGGTCGCTACACCTTC
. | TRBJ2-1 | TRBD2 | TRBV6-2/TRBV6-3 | CASSYSPGLAPNEQFF | TGTGCCAGCAGTTACAGTCCGGGACTAGCGCCGAATGAGCAGTTCTTC
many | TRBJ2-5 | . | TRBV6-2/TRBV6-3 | CASGAYQETQYF | TGTGCCAGCGGGGCGTACCAAGAGACCCAGTACTTC
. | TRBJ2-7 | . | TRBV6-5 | CASSRRTVAYEQYF | TGTGCCAGCAGCCGCCGGACAGTAGCCTACGAGCAGTACTTC
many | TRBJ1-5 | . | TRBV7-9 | CASSSVRDSLGSPQHF | TGTGCCAGCAGCTCAGTCCGAGACTCCCTAGGATCGCCCCAGCATTTT
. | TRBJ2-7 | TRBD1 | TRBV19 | CASSIGGQAFRSSYEQYF | TGTGCCAGTAGTATTGGCGGACAGGCCTTCAGAAGCTCCTACGAGCAGTACTTC
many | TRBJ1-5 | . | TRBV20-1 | CSARKGSWNQPQHF | TGCAGTGCTAGAAAGGGGAGCTGGAATCAGCCCCAGCATTTT
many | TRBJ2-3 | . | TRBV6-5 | CASSYFPRTDTQYF | TGTGCCAGCAGTTACTTCCCGAGGACAGATACGCAGTATTTT
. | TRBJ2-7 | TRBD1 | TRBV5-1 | CASSLAGTGVGEQYF | TGCGCCAGCAGCTTGGCCGGGACAGGGGTAGGCGAGCAGTACTTC
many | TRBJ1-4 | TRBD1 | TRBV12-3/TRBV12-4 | CASSWIRTGVNEKLFF | TGTGCCAGCAGTTGGATCCGGACAGGCGTTAATGAAAAACTGTTTTTT